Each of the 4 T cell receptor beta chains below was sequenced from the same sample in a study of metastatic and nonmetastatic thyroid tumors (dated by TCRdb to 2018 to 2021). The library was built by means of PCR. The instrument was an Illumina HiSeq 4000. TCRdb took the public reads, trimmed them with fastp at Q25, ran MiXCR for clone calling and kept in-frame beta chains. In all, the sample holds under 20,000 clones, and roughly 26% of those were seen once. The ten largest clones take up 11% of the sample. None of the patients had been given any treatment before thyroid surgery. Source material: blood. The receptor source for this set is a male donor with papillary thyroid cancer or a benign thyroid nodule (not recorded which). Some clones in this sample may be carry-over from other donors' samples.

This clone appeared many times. The CDR3 spells CASSPMGSGGADTGELFF. CDR3 DNA sequence: TGTGCCAGCAGCCCGATGGGTAGTGGGGGAGCGGACACCGGGGAGCTGTTTTTT. V is TRBV5-6 and J is TRBJ2-2; D may match TRBD1 or TRBD2 (5 bases each). This CDR3 region has 18 residues. The germline gives CDR1 SGHDT, CDR2 YYEEEE. Deletions cut 4 bases from V and 3 bases from J, with 22 bases between.

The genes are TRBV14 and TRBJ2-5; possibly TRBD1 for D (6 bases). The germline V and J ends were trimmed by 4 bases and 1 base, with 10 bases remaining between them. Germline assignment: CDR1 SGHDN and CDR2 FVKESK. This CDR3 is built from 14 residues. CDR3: CASSPRQAQETQYF. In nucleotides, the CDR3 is TGTGCCAGCAGCCCTAGACAGGCCCAAGAGACCCAGTACTTC.

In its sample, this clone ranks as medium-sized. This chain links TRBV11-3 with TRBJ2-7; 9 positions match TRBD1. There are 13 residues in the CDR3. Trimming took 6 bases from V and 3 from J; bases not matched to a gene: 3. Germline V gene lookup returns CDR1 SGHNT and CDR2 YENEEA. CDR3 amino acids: CASSSGQGYEQYF. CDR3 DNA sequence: TGTGCCAGCAGTTCGGGACAGGGCTACGAGCAGTACTTC.

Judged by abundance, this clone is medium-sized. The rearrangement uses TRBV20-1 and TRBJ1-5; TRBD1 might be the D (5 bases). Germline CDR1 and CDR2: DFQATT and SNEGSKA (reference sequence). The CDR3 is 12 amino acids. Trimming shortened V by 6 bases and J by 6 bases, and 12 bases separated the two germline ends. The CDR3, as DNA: TGCAGTGCCCGCGGGGGTAGTCAGCCCCAGCATTTT. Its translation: CSARGGSQPQHF.